This T cell receptor (beta chain) was recovered during a study of cytomegalovirus exposure and HLA in healthy donors. Study details: Earlier, 100 million to 120 million unique TCR beta sequences were recovered from roughly 180 million T cells by an analysis. General study points: It was reported in a later analysis that an Asian-associated ancestry cluster showed fewer N-insertions than the approximately 670-donor mean.

Primers for the PCR totalled 60 Vbeta and 13 Jbeta. Sequenced by immunoSEQ multiplex PCR; TCRdb stores in-frame clones only, minus some. The sample contains 130,000 to 150,000 clones, under 80% of which appear only once. On this clone: Its matching antigen is unknown.

This CDR3 is 14 amino acids long. Per germline, CDR1 SGHRS and CDR2 YFSETQ. V lost 1 base and J lost 4; bases outside the gene matches: 4. The sequenced sample was PBMCs. This sequence originates from a man younger than 30 in good health and CMV-seropositive. The chain carries TRBV5-1 and TRBJ2-5, with 7 bases identical to TRBD2. The CDR3 DNA reads TGCGCCAGCAGCTTGCGGGGGGAACGAGAGACCCAGTACTTC. Translating it yields CASSLRGERETQYF. The whole variable domain, filled in from reference TRBV5-1 and TRBJ2-5, reads KAGVTQTPRYLIKTRGQQVTLSCSPISGHRSVSWYQQTPGQGLQFLFEYFSETQRNKGNFPGRFSGRQFSNSRSEMNVSTLELGDSALYLCASSLRGERETQYFGPGTRLLVL.